This TCR beta chain was sequenced for a study of monozygotic twins with inflammatory bowel disease. TCRdb derives one entry per CDR3 protein from the 5' RACE reads, leaving out DNA. The listing contains more than 300,000 distinct CDR3 sequences. Germline CDR1 KGHDR, CDR2 SFDVKD. The CDR3 sequence is 18 residues long. The V call is TRBV24-1, the J call TRBJ2-3; TCRdb outputs TRBD2, but without DNA this stays unchecked. The specimen was blood. This TCR was recovered from a human donor with ulcerative colitis or Crohn's disease, or a healthy co-twin of an affected twin (not recorded which). The CDR3: CATSDPGAGGGDTDTQYF.